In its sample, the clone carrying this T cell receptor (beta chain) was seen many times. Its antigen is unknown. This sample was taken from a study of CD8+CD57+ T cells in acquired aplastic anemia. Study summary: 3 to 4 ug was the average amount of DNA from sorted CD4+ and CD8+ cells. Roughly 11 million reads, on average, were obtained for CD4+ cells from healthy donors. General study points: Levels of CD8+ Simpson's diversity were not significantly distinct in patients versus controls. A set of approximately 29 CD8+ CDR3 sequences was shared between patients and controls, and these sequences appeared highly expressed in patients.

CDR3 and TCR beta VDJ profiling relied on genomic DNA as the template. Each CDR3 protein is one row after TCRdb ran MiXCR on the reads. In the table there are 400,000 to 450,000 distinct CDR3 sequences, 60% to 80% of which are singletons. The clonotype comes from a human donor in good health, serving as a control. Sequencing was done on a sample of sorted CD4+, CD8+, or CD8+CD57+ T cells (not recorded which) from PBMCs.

The CDR3 region has the DNA TGTGCCAGCAGCTTCTCCGGGACAGGGAACCAAGAGACCCAGTACTTC. Amino acids: CASSFSGTGNQETQYF. The gene calls are TRBV11-3 and TRBJ2-5; 9 bases agree with TRBD1. The CDR3 runs 16 residues. CDR1 and CDR2 (germline): SGHNT, YENEEA. Unmatched junction bases numbered 5, after V lost 3 bases and J lost 0 bases.